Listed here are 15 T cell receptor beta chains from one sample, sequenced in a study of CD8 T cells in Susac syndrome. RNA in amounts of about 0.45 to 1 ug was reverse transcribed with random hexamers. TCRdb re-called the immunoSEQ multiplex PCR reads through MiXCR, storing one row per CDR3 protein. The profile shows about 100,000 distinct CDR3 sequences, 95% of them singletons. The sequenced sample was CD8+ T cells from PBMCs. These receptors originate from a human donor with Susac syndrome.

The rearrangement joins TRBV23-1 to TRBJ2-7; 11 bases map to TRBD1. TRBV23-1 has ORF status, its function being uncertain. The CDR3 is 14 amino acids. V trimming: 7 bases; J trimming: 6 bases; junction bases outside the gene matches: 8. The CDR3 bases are TGCGCCAGCACCCAAGGACAGGGGGCGTTCGAGCAGTACTTC. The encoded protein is CASTQGQGAFEQYF.

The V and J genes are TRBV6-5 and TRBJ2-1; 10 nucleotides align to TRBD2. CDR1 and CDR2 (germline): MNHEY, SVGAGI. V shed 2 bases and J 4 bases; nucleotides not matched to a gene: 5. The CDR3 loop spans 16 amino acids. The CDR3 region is CASSYQLAGKYNEQFF. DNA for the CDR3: TGTGCCAGCAGTTACCAACTAGCGGGGAAATACAATGAGCAGTTCTTC.

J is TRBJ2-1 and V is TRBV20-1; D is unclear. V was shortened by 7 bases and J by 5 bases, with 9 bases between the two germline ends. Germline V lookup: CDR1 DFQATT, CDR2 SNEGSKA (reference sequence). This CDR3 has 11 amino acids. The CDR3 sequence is CSGWWDNEQFF. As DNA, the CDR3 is TGCAGTGGCTGGTGGGACAATGAGCAGTTCTTC.

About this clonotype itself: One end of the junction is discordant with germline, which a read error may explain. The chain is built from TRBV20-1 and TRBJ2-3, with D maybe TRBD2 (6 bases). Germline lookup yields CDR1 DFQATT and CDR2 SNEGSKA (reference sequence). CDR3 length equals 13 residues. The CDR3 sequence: CSARGWGGDTQYF. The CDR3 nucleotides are TGCAGTGCCAGAGGTTGGGGAGGAGATACGCAGTATTTT.

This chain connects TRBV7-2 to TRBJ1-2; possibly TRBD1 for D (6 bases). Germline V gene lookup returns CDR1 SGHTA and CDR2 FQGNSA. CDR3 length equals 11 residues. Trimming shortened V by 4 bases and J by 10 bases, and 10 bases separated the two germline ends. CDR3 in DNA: TGTGCCAGCAGCTCAGGACAGTTCTACACCTTC. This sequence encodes CASSSGQFYTF.

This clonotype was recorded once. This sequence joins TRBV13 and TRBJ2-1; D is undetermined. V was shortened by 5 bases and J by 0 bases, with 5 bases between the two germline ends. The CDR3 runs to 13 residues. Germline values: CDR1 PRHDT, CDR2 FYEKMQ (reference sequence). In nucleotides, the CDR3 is TGTGCCAGCAGCCGATACTCCTACAATGAGCAGTTCTTC. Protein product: CASSRYSYNEQFF.

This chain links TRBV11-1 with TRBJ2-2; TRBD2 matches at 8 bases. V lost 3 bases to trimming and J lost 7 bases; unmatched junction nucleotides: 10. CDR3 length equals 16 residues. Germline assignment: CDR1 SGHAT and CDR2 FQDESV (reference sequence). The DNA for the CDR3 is TGTGCCAGCAGCTTTCTCCCAGCGGGAGAGGGCGGGGAGCTGTTTTTT. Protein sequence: CASSFLPAGEGGELFF.

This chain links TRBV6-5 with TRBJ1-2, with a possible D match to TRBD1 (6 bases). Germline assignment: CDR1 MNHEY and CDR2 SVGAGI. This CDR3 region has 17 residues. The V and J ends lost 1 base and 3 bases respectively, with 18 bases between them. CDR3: CASSYFSNREAHYGYTF. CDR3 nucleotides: TGTGCCAGCAGTTACTTTTCAAACAGGGAGGCACACTATGGCTACACCTTC.

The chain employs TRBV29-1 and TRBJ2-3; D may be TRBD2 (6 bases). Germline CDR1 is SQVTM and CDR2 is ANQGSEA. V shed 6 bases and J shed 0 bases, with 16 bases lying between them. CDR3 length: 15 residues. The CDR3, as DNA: TGCAGCGTCGGAGGGAGAGGGGTCAGCACAGATACGCAGTATTTT. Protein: CSVGGRGVSTDTQYF.

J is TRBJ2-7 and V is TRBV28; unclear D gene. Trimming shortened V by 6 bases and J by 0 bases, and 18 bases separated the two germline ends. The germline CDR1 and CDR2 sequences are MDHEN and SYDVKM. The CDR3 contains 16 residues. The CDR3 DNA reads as TGTGCCAGCAGCGAAAGTTGGATTAGGAGCTCCTACGAGCAGTACTTC. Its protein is CASSESWIRSSYEQYF.

In nucleotides, the CDR3 is TGCAGCGTTCGAGGGGGGAATAATGAAAAACTGTTTTTT. It is translated as CSVRGGNNEKLFF. The chain joins TRBV29-1 to TRBJ1-4; perhaps TRBD1 as D (6 bases). Germline V CDR1 and CDR2: SQVTM, ANQGSEA. CDR3 length equals 13 residues. The germline V and J ends were trimmed by 5 bases and 4 bases, with 11 bases remaining between them.

The CDR3 DNA is TGTGCCAGTAGTGTCACGACAGTCAACTATGGCTACACCTTC. Its protein product is CASSVTTVNYGYTF. V gene TRBV19 combines with J gene TRBJ1-2, with a weak D call TRBD1 (5 bases). The ends were cut back, 5 bases at V and 2 bases at J, with 12 bases in the middle. The CDR3 runs to 14 residues. Per germline, CDR1 LNHDA and CDR2 SQIVND (reference sequence).

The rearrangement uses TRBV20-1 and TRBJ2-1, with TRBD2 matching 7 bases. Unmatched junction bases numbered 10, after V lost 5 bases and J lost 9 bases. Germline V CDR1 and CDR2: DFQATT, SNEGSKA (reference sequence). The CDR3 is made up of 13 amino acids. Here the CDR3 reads CSAGPGGRVEQFF. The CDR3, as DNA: TGCAGTGCTGGCCCAGGCGGGAGAGTTGAGCAGTTCTTC.

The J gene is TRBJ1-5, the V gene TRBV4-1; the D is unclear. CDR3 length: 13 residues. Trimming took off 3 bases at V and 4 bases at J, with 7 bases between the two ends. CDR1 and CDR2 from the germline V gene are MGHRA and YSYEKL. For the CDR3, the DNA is TGCGCCAGCAGCCAGGTCCTTAATCAGCCCCAGCATTTT. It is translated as CASSQVLNQPQHF.

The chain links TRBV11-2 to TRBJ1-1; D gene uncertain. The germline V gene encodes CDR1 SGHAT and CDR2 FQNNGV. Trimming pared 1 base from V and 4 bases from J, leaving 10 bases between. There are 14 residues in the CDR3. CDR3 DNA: TGTGCCAGCAGCTTAGTTCCGGGAGGCACTGAAGCTTTCTTT. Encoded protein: CASSLVPGGTEAFF.